This T cell receptor beta chain derives from a study of identifying expanded T cells in peripheral blood. During the collection period, no donor immune events like infections were recorded. Data came from immunoSEQ multiplex PCR; TCRdb stores just in-frame clones and leaves some out. The sample shows fewer than 85,000 clones, about 89% of them seen only once. About this clone: Its antigen is unknown.

Broader study findings: Differentially abundant clones: around 1.2 between replicates, approximately 15 at roughly 13 days, 18 to 20 at four. Across healthy donors, higher total template counts meant significantly greater approximately 2-week count variance.

Sequencing used blood. This sequence was found in a person aged 18 to 69 in good health.

CDR3 residues: CASSLDRSGAEAFF. The CDR3 DNA sequence: TGTGCCAGCAGCTTAGATAGGTCAGGGGCCGAAGCTTTCTTT. The chain is built from TRBV11-2 and TRBJ1-1, with a weak D call TRBD1 (6 bases). Germline CDR1 and CDR2: SGHAT and FQNNGV. The CDR3 covers 14 residues. V lost 0 bases to trimming and J lost 8 bases, with 13 bases between them.